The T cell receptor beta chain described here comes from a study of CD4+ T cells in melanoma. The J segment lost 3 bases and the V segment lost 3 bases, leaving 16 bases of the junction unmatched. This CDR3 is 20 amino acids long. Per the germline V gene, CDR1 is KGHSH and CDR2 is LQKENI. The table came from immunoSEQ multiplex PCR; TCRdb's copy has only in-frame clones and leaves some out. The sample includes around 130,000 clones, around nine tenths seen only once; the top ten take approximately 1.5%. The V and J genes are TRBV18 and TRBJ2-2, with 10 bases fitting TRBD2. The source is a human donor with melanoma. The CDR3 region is CASSPRGLAGALIDTGELFF. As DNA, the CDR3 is TGTGCCAGCTCACCTCGGGGGCTAGCGGGGGCCTTGATCGACACCGGGGAGCTGTTTTTT.